This TCR beta chain emerged from a study of blood T cells in healthy people across ages. A J-beta primer mix and a sample-barcoded 5' primer were used in a second PCR of roughly 6 to 11 cycles. TCRdb used MiXCR to reprocess the 5' RACE reads, holding one entry per CDR3 protein. The data show fewer than 800,000 distinct CDR3 sequences, 21% seen once. CDR1 and CDR2 (germline): SGHTA, FQGNSA. The CDR3 runs 15 residues. The V and J ends lost 0 bases and 0 bases respectively, with 8 bases between them. The chain combines TRBV7-2 with TRBJ1-1; D unresolved. Sequenced material: blood. This receptor was identified in a man in his 70s in good health. The CDR3, as DNA: TGTGCCAGCAGCTTAGCGCCTCGCATGAACACTGAAGCTTTCTTT. Its translation is CASSLAPRMNTEAFF.